This T cell receptor beta chain was captured by sequencing in a study of T cells in Graves' hyperthyroidism and ophthalmopathy. This clonotype has more than one count but fewer than ten. Antigen specificity is unknown. Each 10 ml fresh peripheral blood draw supplied the PBMCs. The germline V gene has CDR1 MDHEN and CDR2 SYDVKM. Unmatched junction bases numbered 8, after V lost 8 bases and J lost 5 bases. This CDR3 is built from 13 residues. General study results and limits: Within blood appeared most thyroid clonotypes that had expanded above 0.001.

Amplified TCR beta CDR3 regions came from RNA transcripts. The HTBI set primed first-round TCR CDR3 RT-PCR. TCRdb re-called the multiplex PCR reads through MiXCR, storing one row per CDR3 protein. The table records a few hundred thousand distinct CDR3 sequences, 20% to 25% of them present only once. The sample consisted of blood. The clonotype comes from a young man with Graves' hyperthyroidism. The chain is built from TRBV28 and TRBJ2-5; 7 bases are a match to TRBD1. CDR3 sequence (DNA): TGTGCCAGCGACAAAACAGGGGCGGAGACCCAGTACTTC. It is translated as CASDKTGAETQYF.